A selection of T cell receptor beta chains follows, all from one sample in a study of blood T cell repertoires in COVID-19. Libraries were prepared by immunoSEQ multiplex PCR; TCRdb keeps only in-frame clonotypes and omits some of them. The sample consists of 55,000 to 75,000 clones, 72% of them appearing once. Sequenced input: peripheral blood. The receptors originated from a woman between 65 and 79 years old with COVID-19, enrolled during active disease. Both conserved end residues are part of each CDR3. Fields, in order: J gene, D gene, V gene, clone size, CDR3 DNA, CDR3 protein. D genes are given only for firm matches. Clone size is shown for a subset of rows, as once, few, many or a class of expanded clone.

j_gene: TRBJ1-3
d_gene: .
v_gene: TRBV3-1/TRBV3-2
abundance: .
CDR3nt: TGTGCCAGCAGCCAAGTCTTTGGGGCGGTTGCTGGAAACACCATATATTTT
CDR3aa: CASSQVFGAVAGNTIYF

j_gene: TRBJ2-3
d_gene: TRBD1
v_gene: TRBV29-1
abundance: .
CDR3nt: TGCAGCGTTTTAAGTACACCGGGACAGGGGCCTAGGGATACGCAGTATTTT
CDR3aa: CSVLSTPGQGPRDTQYF

j_gene: TRBJ1-4
d_gene: .
v_gene: TRBV5-6
abundance: .
CDR3nt: TGTGCCAGCACCGTCTGGAGGGATAATGAAAAACTGTTTTTT
CDR3aa: CASTVWRDNEKLFF

j_gene: TRBJ1-5
d_gene: TRBD1
v_gene: TRBV6-1
abundance: few
CDR3nt: TGTGCCAGCAGTAAAGGGGGCCTACCCCCCCGTCAGCCCCAGCATTTT
CDR3aa: CASSKGGLPPRQPQHF

j_gene: TRBJ2-6
d_gene: .
v_gene: TRBV2
abundance: few
CDR3nt: TGTGCCAGCAGCAGGTTTGTGATCGGGGCCAACGTCCTGACTTTC
CDR3aa: CASSRFVIGANVLTF

j_gene: TRBJ2-1
d_gene: .
v_gene: TRBV11-2
abundance: once
CDR3nt: TGTGCCAGCAGTCAAAGGGTAGGGGGAAACCAGTTCTTC
CDR3aa: CASSQRVGGNQFF

j_gene: TRBJ2-2
d_gene: TRBD2
v_gene: TRBV3-1/TRBV3-2
abundance: few
CDR3nt: TGTGCCAGCAGCCAGCGGTCTGGGAGAACTAGCGGAGCCAGGGAGCTGTTTTTT
CDR3aa: CASSQRSGRTSGARELFF

j_gene: TRBJ2-2
d_gene: TRBD2
v_gene: TRBV2
abundance: few
CDR3nt: TGTGCCAGCAGTCTACTAGCGCCGAACACCGGGGAGCTGTTTTTT
CDR3aa: CASSLLAPNTGELFF

j_gene: TRBJ2-1
d_gene: .
v_gene: TRBV9
abundance: .
CDR3nt: TGTGCCAGCAGCGTAGTGGGGAGCTCCTACAATGAGCAGTTCTTC
CDR3aa: CASSVVGSSYNEQFF

j_gene: TRBJ1-2
d_gene: .
v_gene: TRBV15
abundance: .
CDR3nt: TGTGCCACCAGCAGAGGCGACAGGTTTTCCTATGGCTACACCTTC
CDR3aa: CATSRGDRFSYGYTF

j_gene: TRBJ1-1
d_gene: .
v_gene: TRBV6-6
abundance: few
CDR3nt: TGTGCCAGCAGTTCCCCTGGACAGTTGGTGAACACTGAAGCTTTCTTT
CDR3aa: CASSSPGQLVNTEAFF

j_gene: TRBJ1-5
d_gene: .
v_gene: TRBV11-2
abundance: .
CDR3nt: TGTGCCAGCAGCTCGGGACACAGCAATCAGCCCCAGCATTTT
CDR3aa: CASSSGHSNQPQHF

j_gene: TRBJ1-1
d_gene: .
v_gene: TRBV19
abundance: .
CDR3nt: TGTGCCAGTAGTCTCCGTGGAGTGAACACTGAAGCTTTCTTT
CDR3aa: CASSLRGVNTEAFF

j_gene: TRBJ2-5
d_gene: TRBD2
v_gene: TRBV5-5
abundance: once
CDR3nt: TGTGCCAGCAGCGGGGACTATGGAGAGACCCAGTACTTC
CDR3aa: CASSGDYGETQYF

j_gene: TRBJ2-4
d_gene: .
v_gene: TRBV30
abundance: .
CDR3nt: TGTGCCTGGAAGGCTAGCCCCAAAAACATTCAGTACTTC
CDR3aa: CAWKASPKNIQYF

j_gene: TRBJ2-2
d_gene: TRBD1
v_gene: TRBV4-3
abundance: .
CDR3nt: TGCGCCAGCAGCCAGGACAGGGCCCTTAGGACCGGGGAGCTGTTTTTT
CDR3aa: CASSQDRALRTGELFF

j_gene: TRBJ2-1
d_gene: .
v_gene: TRBV5-1
abundance: .
CDR3nt: TGCGCCAGCAGTGGCGGGCCTAGCTCCTACAATGAGCAGTTCTTC
CDR3aa: CASSGGPSSYNEQFF

j_gene: TRBJ1-2
d_gene: TRBD1
v_gene: TRBV15
abundance: .
CDR3nt: TGTGCCACCAGCAGAGATGTCTGGACAGGGACCATCTATGGCTACACCTTC
CDR3aa: CATSRDVWTGTIYGYTF

j_gene: TRBJ1-4
d_gene: TRBD1
v_gene: TRBV5-4
abundance: .
CDR3nt: TGTGCCAGCAGCCAGATAGGGGGCGCCGAGGAAAAACTGTTTTTT
CDR3aa: CASSQIGGAEEKLFF

j_gene: TRBJ2-3
d_gene: .
v_gene: TRBV19
abundance: .
CDR3nt: TGTGCCAGTACCCCCAGACACTTGGATACGCAGTATTTT
CDR3aa: CASTPRHLDTQYF

j_gene: TRBJ2-4
d_gene: .
v_gene: TRBV7-2
abundance: .
CDR3nt: TGTGCCAGCAGCTTAAGCAGGGTTGACATTCAGTACTTC
CDR3aa: CASSLSRVDIQYF

j_gene: TRBJ2-1
d_gene: TRBD2
v_gene: TRBV19
abundance: few
CDR3nt: TGTGCCAGTAGTATGCCCACGGCTAGCGGGGGGGGATACAATGAGCAGTTCTTC
CDR3aa: CASSMPTASGGGYNEQFF

j_gene: TRBJ2-3
d_gene: TRBD2
v_gene: TRBV7-8
abundance: few
CDR3nt: TGTGCCAGCAGCCTCAGGACTAGCGGGAGTCGGGATACGCAGTATTTT
CDR3aa: CASSLRTSGSRDTQYF

j_gene: TRBJ1-2
d_gene: TRBD1
v_gene: TRBV6-5
abundance: .
CDR3nt: TGTGCCAGCAGGCCCCGACAGGGGGCAGGCTATGGCTACACCTTC
CDR3aa: CASRPRQGAGYGYTF

j_gene: TRBJ2-2
d_gene: TRBD2
v_gene: TRBV6-4
abundance: .
CDR3nt: TGTGCCAGCAGGACTAGCGGGGACACCGGGGAGCTGTTTTTT
CDR3aa: CASRTSGDTGELFF

j_gene: TRBJ1-5
d_gene: .
v_gene: TRBV5-8
abundance: .
CDR3nt: TGTGCCAGCAGCTTGCGACACGGGGGTCCGGTTCAGCCCCAGCATTTT
CDR3aa: CASSLRHGGPVQPQHF

j_gene: TRBJ2-3
d_gene: TRBD2
v_gene: TRBV12-5
abundance: .
CDR3nt: TGTGCTACATTGGGGGGGAGCACAGATACGCAGTATTTT
CDR3aa: CATLGGSTDTQYF

j_gene: TRBJ2-7
d_gene: .
v_gene: TRBV7-2
abundance: few
CDR3nt: TGTGCCAGCAGCCCCGCGTCTCTACGAAGGGGCGAGCAGTACTTC
CDR3aa: CASSPASLRRGEQYF

j_gene: TRBJ1-2
d_gene: TRBD1
v_gene: TRBV27
abundance: .
CDR3nt: TGTGCCAGCAGTTTCGGGACAGGGTTTGGTGGCTACACCTTC
CDR3aa: CASSFGTGFGGYTF

j_gene: TRBJ1-5
d_gene: .
v_gene: TRBV29-1
abundance: .
CDR3nt: TGCAGCGTTGCGAACGGAGATCAGCCCCAGCATTTT
CDR3aa: CSVANGDQPQHF

j_gene: TRBJ2-4
d_gene: .
v_gene: TRBV6-1
abundance: .
CDR3nt: TGTGCCAGCAGTGAGGGGAACAGGCGCTACTTC
CDR3aa: CASSEGNRRYF

j_gene: TRBJ2-3
d_gene: TRBD2
v_gene: TRBV7-9
abundance: .
CDR3nt: TGTGCCAGCAGCACCACCCCAGCTAGCGGCCTTAGCACAGATACGCAGTATTTT
CDR3aa: CASSTTPASGLSTDTQYF

j_gene: TRBJ2-1
d_gene: .
v_gene: TRBV5-4
abundance: .
CDR3nt: TGTGCCAGCAGCTTTAACTACAATGAGCAGTTCTTC
CDR3aa: CASSFNYNEQFF

j_gene: TRBJ1-3
d_gene: TRBD1
v_gene: TRBV9
abundance: .
CDR3nt: TGTGCCAGCAGCACATTAGGGACAGGGGACTCTGGAAACACCATATATTTT
CDR3aa: CASSTLGTGDSGNTIYF

j_gene: TRBJ2-7
d_gene: TRBD1
v_gene: TRBV7-2
abundance: .
CDR3nt: TGTGCCAGCAGCCTGCTGGGACAGGGGTACGAGCAGTACTTC
CDR3aa: CASSLLGQGYEQYF

j_gene: TRBJ2-4
d_gene: TRBD2
v_gene: TRBV19
abundance: .
CDR3nt: TGTGCCAGTAGTCCTCACAGAGGGACTATTAACGTAGCCAAAAACATTCAGTACTTC
CDR3aa: CASSPHRGTINVAKNIQYF

j_gene: TRBJ2-5
d_gene: TRBD2
v_gene: TRBV9
abundance: .
CDR3nt: TGTGCCAGCAGCCCATTTCCGGGAGGGCCTGGAGAGACCCAGTACTTC
CDR3aa: CASSPFPGGPGETQYF

j_gene: TRBJ2-3
d_gene: .
v_gene: TRBV20-1
abundance: .
CDR3nt: TGCAGTGCTAGTGCCCCGACAGATACGCAGTATTTT
CDR3aa: CSASAPTDTQYF

j_gene: TRBJ2-5
d_gene: .
v_gene: TRBV29-1
abundance: .
CDR3nt: TGCAGCGTTGCGGGGGTGGAAGAGACCCAGTACTTC
CDR3aa: CSVAGVEETQYF